This passage covers 19 T cell receptor beta chains from one sample sequenced in a study of T cell responses to AZD1222 COVID-19 vaccine. Clones were read by immunoSEQ multiplex PCR, and TCRdb kept only the in-frame ones, dropping some. The table shows 90,000 to 130,000 clones, with roughly 92% occurring only once. The input for sequencing was peripheral blood, taken 28 days after the second AZD1222 dose. The receptors originated from an adult who received the AZD1222 COVID-19 vaccine.

This chain joins TRBV15 and TRBJ1-5; D unresolved. The CDR3 contains 15 residues. Germline CDR1 LNHNV, CDR2 YYDKDF (reference sequence). V dropped 0 bases and J dropped 4 bases, with 10 bases sitting between them. The CDR3 nucleotides are TGTGCCACCAGCAGAGACCGGGGTCCTAATCAGCCCCAGCATTTT. Translation: CATSRDRGPNQPQHF.

In its sample, this clone was seen a few times. The CDR3 DNA reads TGTGCCAGCTCCTCAGGGGGCCTCGCTGGAAACACCATATATTTT. It codes for CASSSGGLAGNTIYF. The chain uses TRBV18 and TRBJ1-3, with 8 bases matching TRBD1. V trimming: 6 bases; J trimming: 2 bases; junction bases outside the gene matches: 6. The length of the CDR3 is 15 residues. Germline V gives CDR1 KGHSH, CDR2 LQKENI.

J is TRBJ1-6 and V is TRBV6-5; TRBD1 might be the D (5 bases). CDR3 length: 12 residues. Trimming took 7 bases from V and 9 from J, leaving 10 bases between them. Germline V gene data show CDR1 as MNHEY and CDR2 as SVGAGI. The CDR3 coding sequence is TGTGCCAGCACCTTAAGGGGTTCACCCCTCCACTTT. Translated: CASTLRGSPLHF.

The genes are TRBV28 and TRBJ2-7; TRBD1 agrees at 9 bases. The V gene's germline CDR1 is MDHEN and CDR2 SYDVKM. This CDR3 is 14 amino acids long. V was clipped by 3 bases and J by 3 bases; unmatched bases: 3. The CDR3 DNA sequence: TGTGCCAGCAGTTTGGGACAGGGACTCTACGAGCAGTACTTC. Protein: CASSLGQGLYEQYF.

The chain uses TRBV10-2 and TRBJ1-2; D remains unclear. Per the germline V gene, CDR1 is WSHSY and CDR2 is SAAADI. This CDR3 has 17 amino acids. V was pared by 3 bases and J by 3 bases, with 20 bases between. CDR3 loop: CASSDLEGRQLDYGYTF. The CDR3 DNA reads TGCGCCAGCAGTGATTTAGAGGGCCGACAATTAGACTATGGCTACACCTTC.

The chain couples TRBV24-1 to TRBJ2-3, with D perhaps given as TRBD1 or TRBD2 (6 bases each). Germline V gene sequence: CDR1 KGHDR, CDR2 SFDVKD. The CDR3 runs 16 residues. V lost 3 bases, J lost 0 bases, and 12 bases lay in between. In DNA, the CDR3 is TGTGCCACCAGTGATCCGAGAGGGGGGAGCACAGATACGCAGTATTTT. It translates to CATSDPRGGSTDTQYF.

This clone has a single count. The rearrangement joins TRBV10-3 to TRBJ2-3; TRBD2 aligns across 12 bases. This CDR3 has 16 residues. V lost 6 bases and J lost 0; bases outside the gene matches: 4. Germline CDR1 is ENHRY and CDR2 is SYGVKD. CDR3 sequence: CAIRASGGESTDTQYF. For the CDR3, the DNA is TGTGCCATCAGGGCTAGCGGGGGGGAAAGCACAGATACGCAGTATTTT.

This chain connects TRBV5-1 to TRBJ2-5; 8 bases agree with TRBD1. Germline V gives CDR1 SGHRS, CDR2 YFSETQ. The CDR3 is 15 amino acids. V dropped 2 bases and J dropped 5; count of bases not matched to a gene: 8. The CDR3, as DNA: TGCGCCAGCAGCTTAGGTGCCAGGGGGCGGGAGACCCAGTACTTC. It codes for CASSLGARGRETQYF.

The chain carries TRBV6-1 and TRBJ2-7, with D possibly TRBD1 on 6 matching bases. The CDR3 spans 15 residues. Trimming removed 1 base from V and 2 bases from J, with 12 bases in between. Germline V gene lookup returns CDR1 MNHNS and CDR2 SASEGT. CDR3: CASSEGVGQPYEQYF. The CDR3 DNA reads as TGTGCCAGCAGTGAAGGAGTGGGACAACCCTACGAGCAGTACTTC.

V and J are TRBV28 and TRBJ1-5; D uncertain. Germline V lookup: CDR1 MDHEN, CDR2 SYDVKM. This CDR3 has 15 amino acids. Trimming left V 3 bases short and J 6 bases short, with 15 bases between. CDR3 sequence: CASSFGWAKSQPQHF. Written as DNA, the CDR3 is TGTGCCAGCAGTTTTGGGTGGGCTAAGAGTCAGCCCCAGCATTTT.

The chain joins TRBV3-1 (or the pseudogene TRBV3-2) to TRBJ2-4, with 10 bases matching TRBD2. V trimming: 1 base; J trimming: 3 bases; junction bases outside the gene matches: 12. The CDR3 has 19 amino acids. CDR1 LGHDT and CDR2 YNNKEL come from the germline V gene (reference sequence). The CDR3 loop reads CASSQALAGVFRDKNIQYF. The CDR3 DNA reads TGTGCCAGCAGCCAAGCTCTAGCGGGGGTGTTTCGAGACAAAAACATTCAGTACTTC.

This clone was recorded once. The chain combines TRBV21-1 with TRBJ2-3; TRBD1 is the table's D call, not checked against the DNA. TRBV21-1 is listed as a pseudogene. There are 17 residues in the CDR3. CDR3 sequence: CASTLRGQAFNTDTQYF. The DNA for the CDR3 is TGTGCCAGCACCCTAAGGGGACAGGCGTTTAACACAGATACGCAGTATTTT.

This clone was recorded only once. Its ends do not fully match the called genes, so a read error is possible. The rearrangement uses TRBV7-7 and TRBJ2-5; perhaps TRBD1 as D (6 bases). CDR1 is SSHAT, CDR2 FNYEAQ, per germline (reference sequence). This CDR3 has 13 residues. The CDR3 loop is CASSLGGEETQYF. As DNA, the CDR3 is TGTGCTAGCAGTTTAGGGGGTGAAGAGACCCAGTACTTC.

This chain joins TRBV29-1 and TRBJ1-1; 7 positions match TRBD1. Germline values: CDR1 SQVTM, CDR2 ANQGSEA. The CDR3 covers 13 residues. Germline trimming cut 4 bases from V and 5 bases from J; bases unmatched to any gene: 7. The CDR3 region is CSVAKRGLTEAFF. CDR3 coding DNA: TGCAGCGTTGCGAAGAGGGGGCTGACTGAAGCTTTCTTT.

As regards this clone: The DNA is left out, because the CDR3 cannot be placed on it with certainty; the CDR3 is given as TCRdb lists it. J is TRBJ1-6 and V is TRBV4-3. Germline V gives CDR1 LGHNA, CDR2 YSLEER. Counting both end residues, the CDR3 totals 16 amino acids. CDR3 amino acids: CASSPSILGDPSPLHF.

J is TRBJ1-5 and V is TRBV6-2 or TRBV6-3; 8 bases match TRBD1. The CDR3 spans 17 residues. From germline, CDR1 is MNHEY and CDR2 SVGEGT. V dropped 1 base and J dropped 3; count of bases not matched to a gene: 8. Here the CDR3 reads CASSYLRTGNDNQPQHF. CDR3 DNA: TGTGCCAGCAGTTACTTAAGGACAGGGAACGACAATCAGCCCCAGCATTTT.

The J gene is TRBJ2-1, the V gene TRBV9; TRBD2 is a possible D gene (6 bases). V was trimmed by 1 base and J by 4 bases, leaving 12 bases between them. Germline loops: CDR1 SGDLS, CDR2 YYNGEE. The CDR3 contains 15 residues. The chain's CDR3 is CASSVLAVGYNEQFF. The DNA for the CDR3 is TGTGCCAGCAGCGTATTAGCGGTTGGGTACAATGAGCAGTTCTTC.

V and J are TRBV5-6 and TRBJ2-4; TRBD1 matches at 8 bases. CDR3 length: 19 amino acids. V shed 2 bases and J 0 bases; nucleotides not matched to a gene: 13. Germline V CDR1 and CDR2: SGHDT, YYEEEE. The CDR3, as DNA: TGTGCCAGCAGCTTCGACCGGGACAGGCAACTGCTAGCCAAAAACATTCAGTACTTC. Residues: CASSFDRDRQLLAKNIQYF.

The chain is built from TRBV25-1 and TRBJ2-3; D possibly uses TRBD1 or TRBD2 (6 bases each). This CDR3 contains 16 residues. Germline lookup yields CDR1 MGHDK and CDR2 SYGVNS. Trimming stripped 2 bases from V and 0 bases from J, with 12 bases between. In DNA form, the CDR3 reads TGTGCCAGCAGTGAAGACTCGGGGGCAAGCACAGATACGCAGTATTTT. Translated: CASSEDSGASTDTQYF.